This TCR beta chain was sequenced in a study of blood T cell repertoires in COVID-19. The wider study: Both acute and convalescent COVID-19 samples were obtained from the United States, Italy and Spain. PBMCs, B-cell-depleted T cells, or T cells were the source of the cDNA or gDNA that made up the material.

Looked up from germline, CDR1 is SEHNR and CDR2 is FQNEAQ (reference sequence). CDR3 size: 13 residues. Trimming cost V 6 bases and J 9 bases, with 17 bases left between them. Under the authors' procedure: Amplification of reference gene primers provided the estimated nucleated cell counts. Some clones are missing from TCRdb's copy, which holds only in-frame ones; the method was immunoSEQ multiplex PCR. D and trimming were read from the DNA, whereas the V and J calls and clone size are those reported in that table. Altogether more than 100,000 clones are present, 70% to 80% being singletons, with the ten largest covering around 4.1%.

The clonotype originates from a woman older than 75 with acute or convalescent COVID-19. The sequenced sample consisted of peripheral blood. This chain connects TRBV7-9 to TRBJ1-1; the D is unclear. CDR3 nucleotide sequence: TGTGCCAGCAGTGAGTATCCGGGAAACCAAGCTTTCTTT. Translation gives CASSEYPGNQAFF.